A single sample is the source of the 14 T cell receptor beta chains below, sequenced in a study of blood T cell repertoires in COVID-19. TCRdb's copy holds only in-frame clones and misses some; the assay was immunoSEQ multiplex PCR. There are approximately 160,000 clones in the sample; around four fifths occur only once, and under 4.5% lies in the top ten. The sequencing sample was made of PBMCs or T cells enriched from blood (not recorded which). These TCRs come from a woman aged 45-65 years who had recovered from COVID-19.

The chain combines TRBV10-3 with TRBJ2-7; perhaps TRBD2 as D (6 bases). The V gene lost 1 base and the J gene lost 9 bases, with 16 bases spanning the gap. Looked up from germline, CDR1 is ENHRY and CDR2 is SYGVKD. There are 14 residues in the CDR3. Written as DNA, the CDR3 is TGTGCCATCAGTGAGTTTGCGGGATCCGCCGGGCAGTACGTC. It yields the protein CAISEFAGSAGQYV.

This clone was observed a single time. J is TRBJ2-5 and V is TRBV7-9; D remains ambiguous. The CDR3 contains 12 residues. V lost 5 bases, J lost 4 bases, and 8 bases lay in between. Germline V gives CDR1 SEHNR, CDR2 FQNEAQ (reference sequence). CDR3 coding DNA: TGTGCCAGCAGCCCGTCCGTAGAGACCCAGTACTTC. Protein: CASSPSVETQYF. Using reference TRBV7-9 and TRBJ2-5 for the parts outside the CDR3, the full variable domain is DTGVSQNPRHKITKRGQNVTFRCDPISEHNRLYWYRQTLGQGPEFLTYFQNEAQLEKSRLLSDRFSAERPKGSFSTLEIQRTEQGDSAMYLCASSPSVETQYFGPGTRLLVL.

This CDR3 reads CASSSTGSGNQPQHF. The CDR3 nucleotides read TGTGCCAGCAGCTCCACAGGGTCCGGCAATCAGCCCCAGCATTTT. The J gene is TRBJ1-5, the V gene TRBV6-5; D might be TRBD1 (6 bases). Trimming took 6 bases from V and 2 from J, leaving 14 bases between them. There are 15 residues in the CDR3. The germline gives CDR1 MNHEY, CDR2 SVGAGI.

The V gene is TRBV7-9, the J gene TRBJ1-2; 7 bases are shared with TRBD1. From germline, CDR1 is SEHNR and CDR2 FQNEAQ (reference sequence). J lost 4 bases, V lost 2 bases, and 1 base had no gene match. CDR3 size: 13 residues. The CDR3 sequence: CASSLPGGYGYTF. The CDR3 DNA follows: TGTGCCAGCAGCTTACCAGGGGGCTATGGCTACACCTTC. The complete variable domain, with remaining parts taken from reference TRBV7-9 and TRBJ1-2, reads DTGVSQNPRHKITKRGQNVTFRCDPISEHNRLYWYRQTLGQGPEFLTYFQNEAQLEKSRLLSDRFSAERPKGSFSTLEIQRTEQGDSAMYLCASSLPGGYGYTFGSGTRLTVV.

The chain combines TRBV27 with TRBJ1-3; 11 positions agree with TRBD1. This CDR3 has 21 residues. The germline gives CDR1 MNHEY, CDR2 SMNVEV (reference sequence). Germline trimming cut 4 bases from V and 0 bases from J; bases unmatched to any gene: 17. The CDR3 DNA reads TGTGCCAGCAGTTCACGACGAGACGGGACAGGGGGACAATCCTCTGGAAACACCATATATTTT. It is translated as CASSSRRDGTGGQSSGNTIYF.

CDR3 coding DNA: TGTGCCAGCAGGGACTCGGGACAGGGGTTCTTCTATGGCTACACCTTC. Its translation: CASRDSGQGFFYGYTF. The chain carries TRBV5-6 and TRBJ1-2; TRBD1 matches at 10 bases. The CDR3 is 16 amino acids. Germline V gene lookup returns CDR1 SGHDT and CDR2 YYEEEE. Germline trimming cut 5 bases from V and 4 bases from J; bases unmatched to any gene: 11.

This chain joins TRBV7-9 and TRBJ2-3; maybe TRBD2 (7 bases). The CDR3 runs 17 residues. Germline lookup yields CDR1 SEHNR and CDR2 FQNEAQ (reference sequence). The V gene lost 7 bases and the J gene lost 0 bases, with 20 bases spanning the gap. The CDR3 region is CASTSRGAATSTDTQYF. DNA of the CDR3: TGTGCCAGCACCTCCCGGGGGGCTGCTACTAGCACAGATACGCAGTATTTT. Together with reference TRBV7-9 and TRBJ2-3, the CDR3 gives the full variable domain: DTGVSQNPRHKITKRGQNVTFRCDPISEHNRLYWYRQTLGQGPEFLTYFQNEAQLEKSRLLSDRFSAERPKGSFSTLEIQRTEQGDSAMYLCASTSRGAATSTDTQYFGPGTRLTVL.

CDR3 amino acids: CASSPWALNTEAFF. The CDR3 region has the DNA TGTGCCAGCAGCCCATGGGCCCTGAACACTGAAGCTTTCTTT. The V and J genes are TRBV16 and TRBJ1-1; D is undetermined. This CDR3 region has 14 residues. CDR1 is KGHSY and CDR2 is FQNENV in the germline V gene. With 4 bases removed from V and 0 bases from J, the gap between germline ends came to 9 bases.

CDR3 DNA: TGTGCCAGCAGTCTCACCGGCTATGGCTACACCTTC. It codes for CASSLTGYGYTF. This rearrangement joins TRBV6-5 to TRBJ1-2; D gene uncertain. The CDR3 extends over 12 amino acids. Trimming left V 5 bases short and J 4 bases short, with 8 bases between. Looked up from germline, CDR1 is MNHEY and CDR2 is SVGAGI.

V is TRBV5-1 and J is TRBJ1-1; no firm D call. This CDR3 spans 12 amino acids. The V and J ends lost 2 bases and 6 bases respectively, with 8 bases between them. Germline CDR1 is SGHRS and CDR2 is YFSETQ. For the CDR3, the DNA is TGCGCCAGCAGCTTATCATCATCTGAAGCTTTCTTT. Amino acids: CASSLSSSEAFF. The full variable domain, in which reference TRBV5-1 and TRBJ1-1 provide the parts outside the CDR3, is KAGVTQTPRYLIKTRGQQVTLSCSPISGHRSVSWYQQTPGQGLQFLFEYFSETQRNKGNFPGRFSGRQFSNSRSEMNVSTLELGDSALYLCASSLSSSEAFFGQGTRLTVV.

The rearrangement uses TRBV19 and TRBJ1-5; no definite D call. CDR1 LNHDA and CDR2 SQIVND come from the germline V gene (reference sequence). Trimming stripped 3 bases from V and 5 bases from J, with 14 bases between. CDR3 length: 15 residues. The CDR3 region is CASSIQDSRHQPQHF. CDR3 bases: TGTGCCAGTAGTATCCAGGACTCTAGGCATCAGCCCCAGCATTTT.

The chain uses TRBV7-8 and TRBJ1-3; D uncertain. The CDR3 loop spans 17 amino acids. V shed 3 bases and J shed 2 bases, with 17 bases lying between them. Germline V gene lookup returns CDR1 SGHVS and CDR2 FQNEAQ. The CDR3 protein is CASSFSQANRAGNTIYF. The CDR3 nucleotides are TGTGCCAGCAGCTTCAGTCAGGCCAACAGAGCTGGAAACACCATATATTTT.

The rearrangement links TRBV5-4 to TRBJ2-1, with TRBD2 identical over 10 bases. V lost 1 base and J lost 8; bases outside the gene matches: 6. Germline-derived CDR1 and CDR2 are SGHNT and YYREEE (reference sequence). The length of the CDR3 is 15 residues. The CDR3 sequence: CASSLTSGIGDEQFF. The CDR3 bases are TGTGCCAGCAGCTTGACTAGCGGGATAGGGGATGAGCAGTTCTTC.

The genes are TRBV2 and TRBJ2-3; 7 positions agree with TRBD1. Germline CDR1 SNHLY, CDR2 FYNNEI. This CDR3 contains 14 residues. V lost 5 bases to trimming and J lost 1 base; unmatched junction nucleotides: 3. As DNA, the CDR3 is TGTGCCAGCAGTTCAACAGGGGGCACAGATACGCAGTATTTT. It codes for CASSSTGGTDTQYF.